This TCR beta chain is from a study of blood T cell repertoires in COVID-19. Study summary: Italy, Spain and the United States were the sources of the convalescent and acute COVID-19 samples.

Between the trimmed V and J ends, which lost 4 bases and 0 bases, there was a span of 10 bases. CDR1 is SGHNT and CDR2 is YYREEE in the germline V gene (reference sequence). This CDR3 is built from 15 residues. The repertoire was sequenced with immunoSEQ multiplex PCR; TCRdb's copy has only in-frame clones and lacks some. The profile shows roughly 180,000 clones, approximately 80% of them singletons. The sequenced sample consisted of PBMCs or T cells enriched from blood (not recorded which). The TCR was taken from a man between 45 and 60 years old who had recovered from COVID-19. This chain connects TRBV5-4 to TRBJ1-4, with D possibly TRBD1 on 6 matching bases. In nucleotides, the CDR3 is TGTGCCAGCAGCACCGGACAGTCAACTAATGAAAAACTGTTTTTT. This translates into CASSTGQSTNEKLFF.